These T cell receptor beta chains were read from a single sample in a study of shared clonotypes between healthy human individuals. The table came from immunoSEQ multiplex PCR; TCRdb's copy has only in-frame clones and leaves some out. The sample lists some 650,000 clones, roughly 97% occurring once. The material sequenced was naive CD4+ T cells sorted from blood. The origin of the receptors is a woman under 40 in good health. The CDR3 runs from the conserved cysteine through the conserved F or W. D genes are given only for firm matches.

>TRBD1|TRBJ1-4|TRBV5-3
CARSLRGTGKEKLFF
TGTGCCAGAAGCTTGCGGGGGACAGGGAAAGAAAAACTGTTTTTT
>.|TRBJ2-5|TRBV18
CASSLTIEETQYF
TGTGCCAGCTCACTTACGATAGAAGAGACCCAGTACTTC
>.|TRBJ1-1|TRBV7-3
CASSLGRETEAFF
TGTGCCAGCAGCTTAGGTAGGGAGACTGAAGCTTTCTTT
>.|TRBJ1-2|TRBV5-1
CASSPVQSGGYTF
TGCGCCAGCAGCCCCGTGCAGTCTGGAGGCTACACCTTC
>.|TRBJ2-1|TRBV6-1
CASSDQGSYNEQFF
TGTGCCAGCAGTGACCAGGGCTCCTACAATGAGCAGTTCTTC
>TRBD1|TRBJ2-7|TRBV7-3
CASSLTGGTYEQYF
TGTGCCAGCAGCCTCACAGGGGGGACCTACGAGCAGTACTTC
>TRBD1|TRBJ1-5|TRBV28
CASSLSRKTGKFFNQPQHF
TGTGCCAGCAGTTTAAGCCGAAAGACAGGGAAGTTTTTTAATCAGCCCCAGCATTTT
>.|TRBJ2-1|TRBV28
CASSLITVHEQFF
TGTGCCAGCAGTTTAATCACCGTCCATGAGCAGTTCTTC
>.|TRBJ2-1|TRBV11-2
CASSSGQNYNEQFF
TGTGCCAGCAGCTCAGGACAGAATTACAATGAGCAGTTCTTC
>.|TRBJ2-7|TRBV6-1
CATSGWGGHEQYF
TGTGCCACCTCTGGGTGGGGTGGACACGAGCAGTACTTC
>.|TRBJ1-5|TRBV9
CASSVDRNQPQHF
TGTGCCAGCAGCGTCGACAGGAATCAGCCCCAGCATTTT
>.|TRBJ1-1|TRBV5-1
CASSWTGDTEAFF
TGCGCCAGCAGCTGGACGGGTGACACTGAAGCTTTCTTT
>.|TRBJ2-3|TRBV6-5
CASSYVWRDSPDTQYF
TGTGCCAGCAGTTACGTTTGGCGGGACTCCCCGGATACGCAGTATTTT
>.|TRBJ1-5|TRBV5-1
CASSLQGLISQPQHF
TGCGCCAGCAGCTTGCAGGGGCTCATTAGTCAGCCCCAGCATTTT
>TRBD2|TRBJ2-1|TRBV5-4
CASSSALGGPYNEQFF
TGTGCCAGCAGCTCCGCGCTGGGAGGGCCCTACAATGAGCAGTTCTTC
>.|TRBJ2-7|TRBV28
CASYAGGDSYEQYF
TGTGCCAGCTACGCCGGAGGGGACTCCTACGAGCAGTACTTC
>.|TRBJ1-1|TRBV25-1
CASSERTNTEAFF
TGTGCCAGCAGTGAGAGGACGAACACTGAAGCTTTCTTT
>TRBD1|TRBJ1-2|TRBV30
CAWLHRGLAVHGYTF
TGTGCCTGGCTACACAGGGGGCTCGCGGTACATGGCTACACCTTC